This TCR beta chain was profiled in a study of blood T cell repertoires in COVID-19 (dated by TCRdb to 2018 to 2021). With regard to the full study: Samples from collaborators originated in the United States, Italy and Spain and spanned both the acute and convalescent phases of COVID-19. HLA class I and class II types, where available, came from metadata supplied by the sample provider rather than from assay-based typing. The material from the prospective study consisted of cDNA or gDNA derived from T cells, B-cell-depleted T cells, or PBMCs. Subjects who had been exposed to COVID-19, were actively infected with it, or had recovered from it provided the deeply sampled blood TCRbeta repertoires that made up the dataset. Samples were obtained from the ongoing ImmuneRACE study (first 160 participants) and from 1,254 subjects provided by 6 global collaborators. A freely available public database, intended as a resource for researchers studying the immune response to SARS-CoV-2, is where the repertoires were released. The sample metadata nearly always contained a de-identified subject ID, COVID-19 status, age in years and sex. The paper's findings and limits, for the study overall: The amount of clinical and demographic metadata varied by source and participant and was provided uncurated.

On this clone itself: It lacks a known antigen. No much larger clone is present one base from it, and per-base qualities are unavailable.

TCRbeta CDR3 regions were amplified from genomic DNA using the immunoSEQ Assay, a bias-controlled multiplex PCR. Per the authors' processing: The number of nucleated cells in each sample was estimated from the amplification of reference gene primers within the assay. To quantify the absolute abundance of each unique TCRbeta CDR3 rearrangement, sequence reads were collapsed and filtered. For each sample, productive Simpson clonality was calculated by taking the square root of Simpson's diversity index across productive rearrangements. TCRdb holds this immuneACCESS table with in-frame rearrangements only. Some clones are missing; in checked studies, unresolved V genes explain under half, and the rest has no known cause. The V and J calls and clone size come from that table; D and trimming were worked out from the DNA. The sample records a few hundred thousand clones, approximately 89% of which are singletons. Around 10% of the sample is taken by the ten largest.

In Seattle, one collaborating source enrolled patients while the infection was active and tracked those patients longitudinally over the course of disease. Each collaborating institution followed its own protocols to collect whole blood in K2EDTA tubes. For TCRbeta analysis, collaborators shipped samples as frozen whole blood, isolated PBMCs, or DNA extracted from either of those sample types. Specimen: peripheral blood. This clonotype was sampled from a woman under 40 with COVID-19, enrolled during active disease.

For the CDR3, the sequence is CASSFGGRVDGYTF. The DNA is TGTGCCAGCAGTTTTGGCGGCAGGGTCGATGGCTACACCTTC. The chain is encoded by TRBV27 joined to TRBJ1-2, with a tentative D gene TRBD1 over 5 matching bases. V is shortened by 3 bases, J by 6 bases, and the region joining them spans 14 bases. CDR1 is given as MNHEY and CDR2 as SMNVEV, both from the germline V gene (reference sequence). Including cysteine and phenylalanine, the CDR3 has 14 amino acids. The CDR3 DNA has 42 bases and is translated from base 1.